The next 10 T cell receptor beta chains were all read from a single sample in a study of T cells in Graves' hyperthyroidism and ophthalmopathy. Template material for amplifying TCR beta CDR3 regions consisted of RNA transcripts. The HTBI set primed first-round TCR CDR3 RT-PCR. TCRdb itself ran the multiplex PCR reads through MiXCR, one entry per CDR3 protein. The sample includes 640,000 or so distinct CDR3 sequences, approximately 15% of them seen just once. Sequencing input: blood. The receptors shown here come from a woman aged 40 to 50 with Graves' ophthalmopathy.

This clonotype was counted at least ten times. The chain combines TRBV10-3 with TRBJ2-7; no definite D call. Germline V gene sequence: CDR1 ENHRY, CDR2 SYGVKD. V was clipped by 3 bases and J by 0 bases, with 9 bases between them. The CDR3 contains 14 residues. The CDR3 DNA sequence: TGTGCCATCAGTGAAACACAGAGCTCCTACGAGCAGTACTTC. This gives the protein CAISETQSSYEQYF.

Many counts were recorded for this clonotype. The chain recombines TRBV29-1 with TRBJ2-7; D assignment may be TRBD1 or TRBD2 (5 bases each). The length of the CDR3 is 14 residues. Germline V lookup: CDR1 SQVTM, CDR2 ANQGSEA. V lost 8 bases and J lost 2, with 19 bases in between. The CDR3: CSISSGTRTYEQYF. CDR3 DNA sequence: TGCAGCATAAGTTCCGGGACGAGAACCTACGAGCAGTACTTC.

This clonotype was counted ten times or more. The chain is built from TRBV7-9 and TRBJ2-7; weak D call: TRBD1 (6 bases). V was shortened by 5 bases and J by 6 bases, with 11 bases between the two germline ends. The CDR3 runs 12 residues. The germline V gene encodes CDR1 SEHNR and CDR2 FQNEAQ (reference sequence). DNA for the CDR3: TGTGCCAGCAGCGTGGGACACCCCGAGCAGTACTTC. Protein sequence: CASSVGHPEQYF.

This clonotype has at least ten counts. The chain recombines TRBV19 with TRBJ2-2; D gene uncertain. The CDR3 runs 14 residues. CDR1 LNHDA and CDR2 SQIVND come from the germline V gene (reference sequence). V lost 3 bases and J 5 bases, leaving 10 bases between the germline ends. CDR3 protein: CASSMNRQTGELFF. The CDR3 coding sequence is TGTGCCAGTAGTATGAATCGGCAGACCGGGGAGCTGTTTTTT.

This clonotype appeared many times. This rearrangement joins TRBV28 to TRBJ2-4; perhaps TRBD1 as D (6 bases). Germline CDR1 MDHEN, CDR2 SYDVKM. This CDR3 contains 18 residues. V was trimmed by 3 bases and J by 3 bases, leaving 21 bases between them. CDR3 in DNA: TGTGCCAGCAGTTTCCCCTCTACACAGGGATTAGACAAAAACATTCAGTACTTC. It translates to CASSFPSTQGLDKNIQYF. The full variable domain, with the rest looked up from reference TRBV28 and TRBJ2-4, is DVKVTQSSRYLVKRTGEKVFLECVQDMDHENMFWYRQDPGLGLRLIYFSYDVKMKEKGDIPEGYSVSREKKERFSLILESASTNQTSMYLCASSFPSTQGLDKNIQYFGAGTRLSVL.

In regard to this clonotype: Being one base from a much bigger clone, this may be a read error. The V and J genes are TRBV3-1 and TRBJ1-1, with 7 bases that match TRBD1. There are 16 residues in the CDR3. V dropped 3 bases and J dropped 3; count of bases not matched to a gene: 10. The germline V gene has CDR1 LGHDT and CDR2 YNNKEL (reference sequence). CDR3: CASSQRSGGGYTEAFF. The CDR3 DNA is TGTGCCAGCAGCCAGCGGTCAGGGGGGGGATACACTGAAGCTTTCTTT. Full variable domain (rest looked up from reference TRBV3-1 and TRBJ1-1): DTAVSQTPKYLVTQMGNDKSIKCEQNLGHDTMYWYKQDSKKFLKIMFSYNNKELIINETVPNRFSPKSPDKAHLNLHINSLELGDSAVYFCASSQRSGGGYTEAFFGQGTRLTVV.

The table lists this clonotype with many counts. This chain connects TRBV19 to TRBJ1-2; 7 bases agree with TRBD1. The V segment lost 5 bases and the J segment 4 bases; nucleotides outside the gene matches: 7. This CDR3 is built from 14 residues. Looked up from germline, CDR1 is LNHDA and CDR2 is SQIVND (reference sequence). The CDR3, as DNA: TGTGCCAGTAGTCGTCTACAGGGGACCTATGGCTACACCTTC. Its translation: CASSRLQGTYGYTF.

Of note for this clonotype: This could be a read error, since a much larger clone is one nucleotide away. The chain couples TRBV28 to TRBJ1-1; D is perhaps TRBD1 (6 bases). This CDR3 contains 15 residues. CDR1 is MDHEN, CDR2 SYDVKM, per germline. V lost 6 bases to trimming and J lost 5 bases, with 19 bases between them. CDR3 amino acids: CASSPPDRRRTEAFF. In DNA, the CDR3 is TGTGCCAGCAGCCCCCCCGACAGGCGAAGGACTGAAGCTTTCTTT.

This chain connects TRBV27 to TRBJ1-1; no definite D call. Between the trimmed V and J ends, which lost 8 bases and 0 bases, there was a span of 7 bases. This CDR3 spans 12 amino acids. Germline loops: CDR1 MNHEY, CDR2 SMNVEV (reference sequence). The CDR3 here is CASLRLNTEAFF. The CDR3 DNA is TGTGCCAGCTTGAGACTGAACACTGAAGCTTTCTTT.

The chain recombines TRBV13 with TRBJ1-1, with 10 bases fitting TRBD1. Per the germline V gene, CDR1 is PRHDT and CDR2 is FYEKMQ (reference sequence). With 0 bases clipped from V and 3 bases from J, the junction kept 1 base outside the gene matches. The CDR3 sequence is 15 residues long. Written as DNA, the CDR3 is TGTGCCAGCAGCTTAGGCGGACAGGGGGACACTGAAGCTTTCTTT. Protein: CASSLGGQGDTEAFF.